This T cell receptor (beta chain) was retrieved from a study of cytomegalovirus exposure and HLA in healthy donors. Both 60 Vbeta primers and 13 Jbeta primers went into the PCR. Repertoires were generated with immunoSEQ multiplex PCR, while TCRdb's copy carries only in-frame clones and drops some. This table holds 100,000 or so clones, roughly three quarters found once. V was cut by 0 bases and J by 9 bases, with 13 bases left in between. Germline lookup yields CDR1 PRHDT and CDR2 FYEKMQ (reference sequence). This CDR3 is 14 amino acids long. The clonotype comes from a woman aged 45-65 years in good health and CMV-seropositive. Sequences were obtained from PBMCs. V and J are TRBV13 and TRBJ2-3; D possibly corresponds to TRBD2 (7 bases). The CDR3 reads CASSLGGGGDTQYF. The CDR3, as DNA: TGTGCCAGCAGCTTAGGGGGAGGGGGGGACACGCAGTATTTT. Looking up the rest from reference TRBV13 and TRBJ2-3 gives the full variable domain: AAGVIQSPRHLIKEKRETATLKCYPIPRHDTVYWYQQGPGQDPQFLISFYEKMQSDKGSIPDRFSAQQFSDYHSELNMSSLELGDSALYFCASSLGGGGDTQYFGPGTRLTVL.